Each of the 21 T cell receptor beta chains below was sequenced from the same sample in a study of cytomegalovirus exposure and HLA in healthy donors. PCR employed 60 Vbeta and 13 Jbeta primers. Here immunoSEQ multiplex PCR was the method, and the copy in TCRdb shows in-frame clones only, minus some. The sample includes 200,000 or so clones, over 70% of them seen just once. Sequenced material: PBMCs. The source is a woman aged 18-29 years in good health and CMV-seropositive.

This chain uses TRBV4-1 with TRBJ1-2, with a tentative D call TRBD1 (5 bases). CDR3 length: 13 amino acids. The V and J ends lost 0 bases and 11 bases respectively, with 13 bases between them. Germline CDR1 MGHRA, CDR2 YSYEKL. Here the CDR3 DNA reads TGCGCCAGCAGCCAAGATCGCAGGGAACGTTACACCTTC. Amino acids: CASSQDRRERYTF.

The V gene is TRBV7-9, the J gene TRBJ2-3, with TRBD1 identical over 7 bases. The trim removed 7 bases at V and 2 bases at J, leaving 3 bases unmatched. Germline CDR1 SEHNR, CDR2 FQNEAQ (reference sequence). This CDR3 has 13 amino acids. Written as DNA, the CDR3 is TGTGCCAGCAAGGGACAGAACACAGATACGCAGTATTTT. Protein sequence: CASKGQNTDTQYF.

This clone was seen a few times. This rearrangement joins TRBV5-4 to TRBJ2-5, with a weak D call TRBD2 (5 bases). The J call may be in error: the DNA end matches TRBJ2-7 better. This CDR3 spans 14 amino acids. Germline loops: CDR1 SGHNT, CDR2 YYREEE (reference sequence). CDR3 coding DNA: TGTGCCAGCAGCTTGGCCGGGATGGGATACGAGCAGTACTTC. Encoded protein: CASSLAGMGYEQYF.

The chain has TRBV6-1 and TRBJ2-7; D not resolved. Germline V gene sequence: CDR1 MNHNS, CDR2 SASEGT. V was trimmed by 0 bases and J by 4 bases, leaving 7 bases between them. This CDR3 contains 13 residues. CDR3: CASSEAPAYEQYV. The CDR3 DNA sequence: TGTGCCAGCAGTGAAGCCCCAGCGTACGAGCAGTACGTC.

V and J are TRBV7-3 and TRBJ2-2; D is possibly TRBD2 (6 bases). With 8 bases removed from V and 4 bases from J, the gap between germline ends came to 11 bases. From germline, CDR1 is SGHTA and CDR2 FQGTGA. This CDR3 contains 13 residues. The CDR3 region is CASGGSPTGELFF. Here the CDR3 DNA reads TGTGCCAGCGGGGGGAGCCCCACCGGGGAGCTGTTTTTT.

V is TRBV6-1 and J is TRBJ2-5; 8 bases line up with TRBD2. Looked up from germline, CDR1 is MNHNS and CDR2 is SASEGT. There are 15 residues in the CDR3. The V gene end was trimmed by 6 bases and the J gene end by 0 bases; junction bases not matched to a gene: 6. The CDR3: CASRFAGGHQETQYF. The CDR3 DNA is TGTGCCAGCAGGTTTGCGGGGGGCCACCAAGAGACCCAGTACTTC.

The chain employs TRBV7-6 and TRBJ1-1; D is undetermined. Germline V gives CDR1 SGHVS, CDR2 FNYEAQ. CDR3 length: 14 residues. V was clipped by 1 base and J by 3 bases, with 9 bases between them. CDR3 sequence: CASSLGGGYTEAFF. As DNA, the CDR3 is TGTGCCAGCAGCTTAGGAGGCGGCTACACTGAAGCTTTCTTT.

The rearrangement uses TRBV10-1 and TRBJ1-2; D is undetermined. Germline CDR1 and CDR2: WNHNN and SYGVQD (reference sequence). V gave up 6 bases and J gave up 3 bases, with 11 bases separating them. This CDR3 spans 13 amino acids. The CDR3 coding sequence is TGCGCCAGCAGCCCAGGACTCTACTATGGCTACACCTTC. This encodes CASSPGLYYGYTF.

The CDR3 reads CASSTGGYGYTF. CDR3 bases: TGTGCCAGTTCAACAGGGGGATATGGCTACACCTTC. The chain has TRBV25-1 and TRBJ1-2; TRBD1 matches at 8 bases. This CDR3 region has 12 residues. V trimming: 9 bases; J trimming: 5 bases; junction bases outside the gene matches: 5. The V gene's germline CDR1 is MGHDK and CDR2 SYGVNS.

The chain combines TRBV5-6 with TRBJ2-5, with 10 bases matching TRBD2. V lost 4 bases, J lost 0 bases, and 12 bases stayed unmatched. There are 18 residues in the CDR3. From germline, CDR1 is SGHDT and CDR2 YYEEEE. CDR3 nucleotides: TGTGCCAGCAGCCCACCTCCTAAGCGGGGGGGGTACCAAGAGACCCAGTACTTC. This codes for CASSPPPKRGGYQETQYF.

V and J are TRBV6-4 and TRBJ2-2; 9 nucleotides match TRBD1. V shed 2 bases and J 1 base; nucleotides not matched to a gene: 5. Germline V lookup: CDR1 MRHNA, CDR2 SNTAGT. This CDR3 region has 17 residues. CDR3 in DNA: TGTGCCAGCAGTGACGAATACAGGGGGCGGAACACCGGGGAGCTGTTTTTT. Translating gives CASSDEYRGRNTGELFF.

Concerning this clone itself: The same CDR3 also results from other DNA sequences found in this sample. The chain combines TRBV5-1 with TRBJ1-2; 8 bases align to TRBD1. Germline CDR1 SGHRS, CDR2 YFSETQ. This CDR3 contains 15 residues. V was pared by 4 bases and J by 2 bases, with 7 bases of the junction left unmatched. The CDR3 protein is CASSPGTGPNYGYTF. DNA for the CDR3: TGCGCCAGCAGCCCGGGGACAGGACCCAACTATGGCTACACCTTC.

The V and J genes are TRBV30 and TRBJ1-1, with 8 bases matching TRBD1. The V gene's germline CDR1 is GTSNPN and CDR2 SVGIG (reference sequence). V gave up 2 bases and J gave up 9 bases; unmatched junction bases: 5. The CDR3 length is 12 residues. CDR3 DNA: TGTGCCTGGAGTATGGACAGGGAGAAAGCTTTCTTT. Its protein product is CAWSMDREKAFF.

The gene calls are TRBV9 and TRBJ2-3; 7 bases map to TRBD1. CDR3 size: 13 residues. V was clipped by 7 bases and J by 6 bases; unmatched bases: 8. CDR1 SGDLS and CDR2 YYNGEE come from the germline V gene. The CDR3 region is CASRDRNSDTQYF. CDR3 coding DNA: TGTGCCAGCCGGGACAGAAATTCGGATACGCAGTATTTT.

V is TRBV7-2 and J is TRBJ2-3; D is uncertain. Trimming shortened V by 2 bases and J by 4 bases, and 10 bases separated the two germline ends. Germline CDR1 reads SGHTA; CDR2 reads FQGNSA. The CDR3 consists of 14 residues. The CDR3 sequence: CASSLPLWPDTQYF. The CDR3 DNA reads as TGTGCCAGCAGCTTACCTCTTTGGCCAGATACGCAGTATTTT.

This clone was counted only a few times. CDR3: CASSVDSTSGNTIYF. CDR3 in DNA: TGTGCCAGCTCAGTAGACAGCACCTCTGGAAACACCATATATTTT. The genes are TRBV18 and TRBJ1-3, with D possibly matching TRBD1 (5 bases). Looked up from germline, CDR1 is KGHSH and CDR2 is LQKENI. V was trimmed by 5 bases and J by 0 bases, leaving 11 bases between them. The CDR3 totals 15 residues. Combining the CDR3 with reference TRBV18 and TRBJ1-3 gives the whole variable domain NAGVMQNPRHLVRRRGQEARLRCSPMKGHSHVYWYRQLPEEGLKFMVYLQKENIIDESGMPKERFSAEFPKEGPSILRIQQVVRGDSAAYFCASSVDSTSGNTIYFGEGSWLTVV.

The CDR3: CASSVERGGSTDTQYF. The CDR3 DNA reads TGTGCCAGCAGTGTCGAGCGGGGGGGCAGCACAGATACGCAGTATTTT. This chain uses TRBV6-4 with TRBJ2-3; TRBD2 matches 10 bases. The CDR3 is made up of 16 amino acids. The ends lost 4 bases at V and 0 bases at J; junction bases unmatched: 4. Germline values: CDR1 MRHNA, CDR2 SNTAGT.

The chain is built from TRBV4-1 and TRBJ1-2; D unclear. Germline-derived CDR1 and CDR2 are MGHRA and YSYEKL. The ends were cut back, 1 base at V and 6 bases at J, with 15 bases in the middle. The CDR3 extends over 15 amino acids. CDR3 DNA sequence: TGCGCCAGCAGCCAAGTCAGCGCGGCCCGGGATGGCTACACCTTC. It codes for CASSQVSAARDGYTF.

The chain combines TRBV27 with TRBJ2-7, with 7 bases lining up with TRBD1. The CDR3 totals 16 residues. The V gene's germline CDR1 is MNHEY and CDR2 SMNVEV (reference sequence). V lost 4 bases and J lost 4; bases outside the gene matches: 13. CDR3 DNA sequence: TGTGCCAGCAGTTCCCCGTATGGACAGGTCCCTTACGAGCAGTACGTC. Protein: CASSSPYGQVPYEQYV.

The V call is TRBV9, the J call TRBJ2-5; 8 bases align to TRBD1. Germline CDR1 is SGDLS and CDR2 is YYNGEE. With V trimmed by 1 base and J by 5 bases, 10 bases remained unmatched. The CDR3 runs to 16 residues. CDR3 in amino acids: CASSVNNQGADETQYF. CDR3 sequence (DNA): TGTGCCAGCAGCGTAAACAATCAGGGGGCAGACGAGACCCAGTACTTC. Combining the CDR3 with reference TRBV9 and TRBJ2-5 gives the whole variable domain DSGVTQTPKHLITATGQRVTLRCSPRSGDLSVYWYQQSLDQGLQFLIQYYNGEERAKGNILERFSAQQFPDLHSELNLSSLELGDSALYFCASSVNNQGADETQYFGPGTRLLVL.

The rearrangement joins TRBV28 to TRBJ1-6, with a possible D match to TRBD1 (6 bases). Germline lookup yields CDR1 MDHEN and CDR2 SYDVKM. V was cut by 2 bases and J by 7 bases, with 12 bases left in between. This CDR3 is 15 amino acids long. Here the CDR3 reads CASSLPGASNSPLHF. The CDR3 region has the DNA TGTGCCAGCAGTTTACCAGGGGCGTCCAATTCACCCCTCCACTTT.